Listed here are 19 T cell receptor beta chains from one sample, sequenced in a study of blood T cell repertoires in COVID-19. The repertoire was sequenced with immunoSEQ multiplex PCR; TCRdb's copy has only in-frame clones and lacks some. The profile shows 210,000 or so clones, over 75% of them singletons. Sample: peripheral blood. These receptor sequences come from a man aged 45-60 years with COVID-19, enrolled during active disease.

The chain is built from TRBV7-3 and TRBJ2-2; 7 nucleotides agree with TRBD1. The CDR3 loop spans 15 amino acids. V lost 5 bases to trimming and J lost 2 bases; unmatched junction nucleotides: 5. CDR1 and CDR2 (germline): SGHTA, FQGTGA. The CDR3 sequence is CASSIGTANTGELFF. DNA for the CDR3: TGTGCCAGCAGCATCGGGACAGCTAACACCGGGGAGCTGTTTTTT.

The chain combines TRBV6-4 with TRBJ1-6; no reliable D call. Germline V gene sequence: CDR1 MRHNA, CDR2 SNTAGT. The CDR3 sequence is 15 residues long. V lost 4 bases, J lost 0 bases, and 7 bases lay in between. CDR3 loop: CASSAEDSYNSPLHF. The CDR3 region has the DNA TGTGCCAGCAGTGCTGAGGACTCCTATAATTCACCCCTCCACTTT.

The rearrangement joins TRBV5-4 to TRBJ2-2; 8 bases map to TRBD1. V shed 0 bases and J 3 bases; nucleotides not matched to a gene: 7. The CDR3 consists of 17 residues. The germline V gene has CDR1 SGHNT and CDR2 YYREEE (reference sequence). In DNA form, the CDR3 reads TGTGCCAGCAGCTTGGGGGCAGGGGGCCGGGACACCGGGGAGCTGTTTTTT. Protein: CASSLGAGGRDTGELFF.

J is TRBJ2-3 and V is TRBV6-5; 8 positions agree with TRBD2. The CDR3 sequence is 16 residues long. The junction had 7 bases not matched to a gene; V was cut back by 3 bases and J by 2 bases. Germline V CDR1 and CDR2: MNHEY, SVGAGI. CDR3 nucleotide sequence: TGTGCCAGCAGTTATCGAACTAGCGGATACACAGATACGCAGTATTTT. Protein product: CASSYRTSGYTDTQYF.

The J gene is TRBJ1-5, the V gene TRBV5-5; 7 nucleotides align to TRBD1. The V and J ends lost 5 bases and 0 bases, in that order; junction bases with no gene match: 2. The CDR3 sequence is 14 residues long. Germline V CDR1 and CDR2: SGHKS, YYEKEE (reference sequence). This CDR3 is CASSRQGSNQPQHF. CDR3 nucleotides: TGTGCCAGCAGTCGACAGGGTAGCAATCAGCCCCAGCATTTT.

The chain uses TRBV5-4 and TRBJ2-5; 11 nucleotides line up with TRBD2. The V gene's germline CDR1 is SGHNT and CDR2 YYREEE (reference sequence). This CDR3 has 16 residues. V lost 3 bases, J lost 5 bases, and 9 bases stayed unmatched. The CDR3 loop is CASSSSGLAARETQYF. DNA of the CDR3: TGTGCCAGCAGCTCGTCGGGACTAGCGGCCAGGGAGACCCAGTACTTC.

The CDR3 DNA reads as TGCGCCAGCAGCTTGGAGCTCGGTTTTCTGGGCGAAGCTTTCTTT. It codes for CASSLELGFLGEAFF. The chain combines TRBV5-1 with TRBJ1-1; D gene unclear. CDR1 and CDR2 from the germline V gene are SGHRS and YFSETQ. The CDR3 consists of 15 residues. Trimming took 0 bases from V and 8 from J, leaving 17 bases between them.

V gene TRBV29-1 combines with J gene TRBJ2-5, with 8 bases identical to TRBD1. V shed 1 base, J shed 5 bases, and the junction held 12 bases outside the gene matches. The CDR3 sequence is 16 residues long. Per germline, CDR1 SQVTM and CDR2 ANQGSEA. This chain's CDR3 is CSVEVGRTGRPETQYF. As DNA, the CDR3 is TGCAGCGTTGAAGTGGGGAGGACAGGGAGGCCCGAGACCCAGTACTTC. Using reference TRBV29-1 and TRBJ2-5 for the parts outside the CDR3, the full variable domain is SAVISQKPSRDICQRGTSLTIQCQVDSQVTMMFWYRQQPGQSLTLIATANQGSEATYESGFVIDKFPISRPNLTFSTLTVSNMSPEDSSIYLCSVEVGRTGRPETQYFGPGTRLLVL.

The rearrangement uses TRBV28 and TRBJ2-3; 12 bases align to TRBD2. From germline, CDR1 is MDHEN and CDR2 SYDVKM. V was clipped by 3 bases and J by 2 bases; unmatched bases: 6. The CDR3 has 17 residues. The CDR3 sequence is CASSFASGGAVTDTQYF. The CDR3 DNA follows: TGTGCCAGCAGTTTCGCTAGCGGGGGGGCGGTCACAGATACGCAGTATTTT. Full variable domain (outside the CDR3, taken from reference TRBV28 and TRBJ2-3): DVKVTQSSRYLVKRTGEKVFLECVQDMDHENMFWYRQDPGLGLRLIYFSYDVKMKEKGDIPEGYSVSREKKERFSLILESASTNQTSMYLCASSFASGGAVTDTQYFGPGTRLTVL.

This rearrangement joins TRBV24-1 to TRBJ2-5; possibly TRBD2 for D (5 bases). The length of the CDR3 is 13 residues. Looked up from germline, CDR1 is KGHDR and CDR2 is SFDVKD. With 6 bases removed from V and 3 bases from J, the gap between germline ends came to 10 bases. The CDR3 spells CATSTSGKETQYF. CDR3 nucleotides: TGTGCCACCAGTACGAGCGGAAAAGAGACCCAGTACTTC.

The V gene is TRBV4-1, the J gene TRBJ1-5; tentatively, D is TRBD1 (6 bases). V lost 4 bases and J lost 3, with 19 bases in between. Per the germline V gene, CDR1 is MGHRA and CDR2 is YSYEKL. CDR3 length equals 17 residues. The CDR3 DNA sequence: TGCGCCAGCAGCCCCCAGGGGATAGAGAAACCCAATCAGCCCCAGCATTTT. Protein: CASSPQGIEKPNQPQHF.

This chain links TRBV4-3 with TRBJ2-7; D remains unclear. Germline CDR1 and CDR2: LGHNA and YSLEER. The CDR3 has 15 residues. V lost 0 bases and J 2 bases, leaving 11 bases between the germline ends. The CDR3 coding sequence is TGCGCCAGCAGCCAAGATAAGACACCAACCTACGAGCAGTACTTC. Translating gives CASSQDKTPTYEQYF.

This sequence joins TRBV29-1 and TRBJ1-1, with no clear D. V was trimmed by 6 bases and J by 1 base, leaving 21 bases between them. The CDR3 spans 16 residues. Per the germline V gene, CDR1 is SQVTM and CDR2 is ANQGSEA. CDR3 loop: CSVPETPVTRNTEAFF. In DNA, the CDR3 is TGCAGCGTACCGGAGACGCCCGTAACCCGGAACACTGAAGCTTTCTTT.

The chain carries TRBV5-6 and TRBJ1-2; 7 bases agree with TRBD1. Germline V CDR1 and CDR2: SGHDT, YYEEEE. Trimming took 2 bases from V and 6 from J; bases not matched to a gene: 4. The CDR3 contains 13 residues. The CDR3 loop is CASSFDREDGYTF. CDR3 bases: TGTGCCAGCAGCTTTGACAGGGAAGATGGCTACACCTTC.

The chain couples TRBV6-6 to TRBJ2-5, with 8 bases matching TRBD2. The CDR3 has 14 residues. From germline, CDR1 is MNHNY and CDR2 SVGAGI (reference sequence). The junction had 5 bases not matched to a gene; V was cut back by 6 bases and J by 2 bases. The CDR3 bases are TGTGCCAGCAGACGGGGGGGTGGGCAAGAGACCCAGTACTTC. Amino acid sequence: CASRRGGGQETQYF.

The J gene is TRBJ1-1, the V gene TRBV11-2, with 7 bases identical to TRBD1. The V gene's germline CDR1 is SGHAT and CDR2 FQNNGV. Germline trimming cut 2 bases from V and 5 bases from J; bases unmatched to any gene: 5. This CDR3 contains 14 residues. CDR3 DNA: TGTGCCAGCAGCTTACACAGGGGTGGAACTGAAGCTTTCTTT. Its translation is CASSLHRGGTEAFF.

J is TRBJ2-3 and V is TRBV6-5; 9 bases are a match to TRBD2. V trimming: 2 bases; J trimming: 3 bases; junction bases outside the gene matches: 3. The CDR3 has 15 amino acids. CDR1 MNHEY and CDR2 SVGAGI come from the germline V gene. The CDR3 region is CASSYGLAGTDTQYF. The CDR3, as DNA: TGTGCCAGCAGTTACGGCCTAGCGGGAACAGATACGCAGTATTTT.

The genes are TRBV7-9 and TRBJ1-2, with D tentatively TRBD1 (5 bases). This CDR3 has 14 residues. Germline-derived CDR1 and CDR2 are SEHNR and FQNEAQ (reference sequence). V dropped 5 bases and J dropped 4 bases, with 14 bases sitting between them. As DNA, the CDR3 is TGTGCCAGCAGCCGCAGGGTTAGCCGCTATGGCTACACCTTC. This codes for CASSRRVSRYGYTF.

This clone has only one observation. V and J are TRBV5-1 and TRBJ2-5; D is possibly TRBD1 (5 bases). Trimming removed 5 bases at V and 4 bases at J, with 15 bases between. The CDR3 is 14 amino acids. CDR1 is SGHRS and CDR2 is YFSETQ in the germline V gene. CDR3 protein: CASSARQGGETQYF. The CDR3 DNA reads TGCGCCAGCAGTGCTAGGCAGGGTGGAGAGACCCAGTACTTC.